This T cell receptor (beta chain) was identified in a study of response to subunit inactivated influenza vaccine. Study-wide findings and caveats: That few new T cells are recruited by each seasonal influenza vaccination was the authors' suggestion.

Trimming shortened V by 4 bases and J by 1 base, and 12 bases separated the two germline ends. This CDR3 contains 15 residues. Germline V CDR1 and CDR2: SGDLS, YYNGEE. This clonotype was found many times. Its antigen remains unidentified. TCRdb used MiXCR to reprocess the RT-PCR reads, holding one entry per CDR3 protein. The sample lists around 490,000 distinct CDR3 sequences; roughly 8.2% were seen once. The TCR originated in a man between 50 and 75 years old who received an inactivated influenza vaccine. The source was PBMCs from blood, collected roughly 24 months after vaccination. The V and J genes are TRBV9 and TRBJ1-3; possible D gene TRBD1, 6 bases. The CDR3 sequence: CASSTGQLSGNTIYF. The CDR3 coding sequence is TGTGCCAGCAGCACTGGACAGTTGTCTGGAAACACCATATATTTT.